The present T cell receptor beta chain was sequenced within a study of spatial heterogeneity in lung cancer. Overall study context: Among detected sequences, beta-chain ones consistently exceeded alpha-chain ones in number. Raw reads contained each unique TCR and UMI combination more than ten times on average.

Unique molecular identifiers tagged every individual TCR cDNA molecule. TCRdb re-analysed the 5' RACE reads in MiXCR, keeping a single row per CDR3 protein. The sample carries 19,000 or so distinct CDR3 sequences, 20% to 25% recorded once. The CDR3 runs 21 residues. Trimming stripped 5 bases from V and 1 base from J, with 33 bases between. By sample fraction, this clonotype is medium-sized. Time point of the sample: sample taken at primary tumor resection. Without sorting, whole RNA was sequenced from tumor, nontumor lung or frozen PBMC. There were 72 donors, all of them untreated patients with early-stage non-small cell lung cancer.

This TCR derives from a female donor with early-stage non-small cell lung cancer. This chain uses TRBV12-3 or TRBV12-4 with TRBJ2-7, with D possibly TRBD2 on 6 matching bases. The source material was PBMCs, sampled at surgery. This CDR3 is CASSPARRDGRLRARSYEQYF. The CDR3 nucleotides are TGTGCCAGCAGTCCTGCAAGGAGGGACGGACGTTTAAGAGCGAGGTCCTACGAGCAGTACTTC.